Listed here are 19 T cell receptor beta chains from one sample, sequenced in a study of T-cell memory formation after mild COVID-19. TCRdb reprocessed the 5' RACE reads via MiXCR and lists one record per CDR3 protein. The sample includes about 130,000 distinct CDR3 sequences, about 18% seen only once; the top ten take 4.5% to 5.5%. The sample consisted of PBMCs or a T cell subset sorted from them (not recorded which). These receptors were taken from a man younger than 35 who had mild COVID-19 (a few samples of this study predate the infection). Cell type and time point are not known.

This clonotype was seen a handful of times. The V gene is TRBV11-2, the J gene TRBJ2-2; D possibly uses TRBD1 or TRBD2 (6 bases each). Germline V gives CDR1 SGHAT, CDR2 FQNNGV. The CDR3 length is 16 residues. Trimming removed 5 bases at V and 6 bases at J, with 19 bases between. The CDR3 region is CASSIVRGRGPGELFF. CDR3 bases: TGTGCCAGCAGCATAGTTCGCGGCCGGGGGCCCGGGGAGCTGTTTTTT.

This clonotype was observed at least ten times. This chain connects TRBV7-2 to TRBJ1-5; D is ambiguous. Trimming took 4 bases from V and 3 from J, leaving 7 bases between them. Looked up from germline, CDR1 is SGHTA and CDR2 is FQGNSA. The CDR3 covers 13 residues. The CDR3 here is CASSSDYNQPQHF. DNA for the CDR3: TGTGCCAGCAGCTCGGACTACAATCAGCCCCAGCATTTT.

The V gene is TRBV7-8, the J gene TRBJ2-3, with unresolved D. The V gene's germline CDR1 is SGHVS and CDR2 FQNEAQ. This CDR3 is built from 14 residues. Deletions cut 2 bases from V and 0 bases from J, with 6 bases between. CDR3 protein: CASSLLPSTDTQYF. In nucleotides, the CDR3 is TGTGCCAGCAGCTTACTACCTAGCACAGATACGCAGTATTTT.

This clonotype showed up just a few times. The V call is TRBV6-4, the J call TRBJ1-1; 9 bases match TRBD1. CDR3 length equals 16 residues. Germline CDR1 reads MRHNA; CDR2 reads SNTAGT. Losses at the gene ends were 4 bases for V and 1 base for J; bases not matched to a gene: 7. CDR3 DNA sequence: TGTGCCAGCAGTGCCCAACCGGGACAGGGGAACACTGAAGCTTTCTTT. Protein product: CASSAQPGQGNTEAFF.

The J gene is TRBJ1-2, the V gene TRBV12-3 or TRBV12-4, with D uncertain. The CDR3 sequence is 12 residues long. Trimming shortened V by 5 bases and J by 3 bases, and 7 bases separated the two germline ends. The CDR3, as DNA: TGTGCCAGCAGTAGGCAGGACTATGGCTACACCTTC. This translates into CASSRQDYGYTF.

This sequence joins TRBV5-1 and TRBJ1-1, with D hard to call. This CDR3 has 13 residues. Trimming cost V 5 bases and J 6 bases, with 14 bases left between them. Germline V gene lookup returns CDR1 SGHRS and CDR2 YFSETQ. CDR3 sequence (DNA): TGCGCCAGCAGATTGATAGAGGGAGCTGAAGCTTTCTTT. This gives the protein CASRLIEGAEAFF.

This clonotype was counted ten times or more. The V call is TRBV20-1, the J call TRBJ2-5, with 10 bases matching TRBD1. The germline V gene encodes CDR1 DFQATT and CDR2 SNEGSKA (reference sequence). The junction had 10 bases not matched to a gene; V was cut back by 6 bases and J by 0 bases. The CDR3 runs 16 residues. CDR3 in DNA: TGCAGTGCCGCCGGGACAGGGGTTTCCTACCAAGAGACCCAGTACTTC. Protein sequence: CSAAGTGVSYQETQYF.

The genes are TRBV7-2 and TRBJ2-3; 8 nucleotides line up with TRBD2. The germline V gene has CDR1 SGHTA and CDR2 FQGNSA. The trim removed 5 bases at V and 2 bases at J, leaving 9 bases unmatched. The CDR3 has 16 residues. The CDR3 DNA reads as TGTGCCAGCAGCCCAATGGGACTAGGGGCCACAGATACGCAGTATTTT. Translated, it gives CASSPMGLGATDTQYF. The full variable domain, with the rest looked up from reference TRBV7-2 and TRBJ2-3, is GAGVSQSPSNKVTEKGKDVELRCDPISGHTALYWYRQSLGQGLEFLIYFQGNSAPDKSGLPSDRFSAERTGGSVSTLTIQRTQQEDSAVYLCASSPMGLGATDTQYFGPGTRLTVL.

The chain employs TRBV24-1 and TRBJ2-1; TRBD1 agrees at 8 bases. Germline V gene data show CDR1 as KGHDR and CDR2 as SFDVKD. The CDR3 loop spans 16 amino acids. Trimming removed 4 bases from V and 3 bases from J; junction bases left unmatched: 7. This CDR3 reads CATSEKGQGYYNEQFF. CDR3 coding DNA: TGTGCCACCAGTGAGAAAGGACAGGGATACTACAATGAGCAGTTCTTC.

V gene TRBV3-1 combines with J gene TRBJ2-3; TRBD2 aligns across 9 bases. V was clipped by 5 bases and J by 2 bases; unmatched bases: 2. Germline V CDR1 and CDR2: LGHDT, YNNKEL (reference sequence). This CDR3 region has 14 residues. In DNA, the CDR3 is TGTGCCAGCAGCAAGGGACTAGCCACAGATACGCAGTATTTT. The encoded protein is CASSKGLATDTQYF.

V usage is TRBV12-3 or TRBV12-4 and J usage is TRBJ2-5; D is undetermined. With 3 bases removed from V and 3 bases from J, the gap between germline ends came to 5 bases. The CDR3 has 12 amino acids. Written as DNA, the CDR3 is TGTGCCAGCAGTTTTACCGAAGAGACCCAGTACTTC. Its translation: CASSFTEETQYF.

This clonotype turned up a few times. The gene calls are TRBV5-6 and TRBJ2-2; maybe TRBD1 (6 bases). Trimming took off 4 bases at V and 1 base at J, with 11 bases between the two ends. The germline V gene encodes CDR1 SGHDT and CDR2 YYEEEE. The CDR3 sequence is 15 residues long. The chain's CDR3 is CASSPDSRNTGELFF. CDR3 DNA: TGTGCCAGCAGCCCGGACAGTCGGAACACCGGGGAGCTGTTTTTT.

V is TRBV29-1 and J is TRBJ2-5; unclear D gene. From germline, CDR1 is SQVTM and CDR2 ANQGSEA. The CDR3 sequence is 12 residues long. V lost 5 bases and J lost 7, with 14 bases in between. CDR3: CSVTPRPATQYF. CDR3 DNA: TGCAGCGTTACACCCCGACCGGCGACCCAGTACTTC.

This clonotype was found a few times. The chain links TRBV5-5 to TRBJ1-1; tentatively, D is TRBD1 (6 bases). V was trimmed by 0 bases and J by 7 bases, leaving 10 bases between them. Per the germline V gene, CDR1 is SGHKS and CDR2 is YYEKEE (reference sequence). The CDR3 extends over 13 amino acids. The CDR3 DNA reads as TGTGCCAGCAGCTTGGAGCGGGGGCTTGAAGCTTTCTTT. Translation gives CASSLERGLEAFF. The whole variable domain, remainder taken from reference TRBV5-5 and TRBJ1-1, is DAGVTQSPTHLIKTRGQQVTLRCSPISGHKSVSWYQQVLGQGPQFIFQYYEKEERGRGNFPDRFSARQFPNYSSELNVNALLLGDSALYLCASSLERGLEAFFGQGTRLTVV.

This clonotype was recorded a few times. The chain carries TRBV6-5 and TRBJ2-3; 13 bases align to TRBD2. The CDR3 is 17 amino acids. The germline gives CDR1 MNHEY, CDR2 SVGAGI. J was trimmed by 1 base and V by 6 bases; bases with no gene match: 7. The CDR3 region has the DNA TGTGCCAGCAGCCTACTAGCGGGGGGGCGAGGCACAGATACGCAGTATTTT. Protein product: CASSLLAGGRGTDTQYF.

In its sample, this clonotype was seen a few times. V gene TRBV5-1 combines with J gene TRBJ2-3; D gene uncertain. Trimming removed 5 bases from V and 6 bases from J, with 7 bases in between. Germline V lookup: CDR1 SGHRS, CDR2 YFSETQ. The CDR3 length is 11 residues. The CDR3 DNA follows: TGCGCCAGCAGGTTCGGGGATACGCAGTATTTT. Residues: CASRFGDTQYF.

This clonotype was picked up a small number of times. The chain is built from TRBV19 and TRBJ2-1; 9 bases line up with TRBD1. Germline V gene data show CDR1 as LNHDA and CDR2 as SQIVND (reference sequence). The CDR3 is 13 residues long. With 6 bases clipped from V and 9 bases from J, the junction kept 6 bases outside the gene matches. The CDR3 sequence is CASSDRGTAEQFF. In DNA, the CDR3 is TGTGCCAGTAGCGACAGGGGGACCGCTGAGCAGTTCTTC.

The CDR3 bases are TGTGCCTGGAGTGTAAAGGGCCAGGAGACCCAGTACTTC. It is translated as CAWSVKGQETQYF. The gene calls are TRBV30 and TRBJ2-5; D unclear. The CDR3 is 13 residues long. Trimming took off 0 bases at V and 5 bases at J, with 10 bases between the two ends. The V gene's germline CDR1 is GTSNPN and CDR2 SVGIG (reference sequence).

This clonotype turned up a few times. The rearrangement joins TRBV4-2 to TRBJ1-5, with unresolved D. Germline V gene lookup returns CDR1 LGHNA and CDR2 YNFKEQ. V shed 1 base and J shed 4 bases, with 8 bases lying between them. The CDR3 has 14 amino acids. CDR3 sequence reads: CASSQGMPNQPQHF. The CDR3 nucleotides read TGTGCCAGCAGCCAAGGGATGCCAAATCAGCCCCAGCATTTT.